These 8 T cell receptor beta chains were sequenced from one sample in a study of CD8 T cells in Susac syndrome. Random hexamers served to reverse transcribe roughly 0.45 to 1 ug RNA. TCRdb re-derived calls from the immunoSEQ multiplex PCR reads in MiXCR, one entry per CDR3 protein. Here the sample spans more than 200,000 distinct CDR3 sequences, about 94% being singletons. Input material: CD4+ T cells from PBMCs. The source is a human donor with Susac syndrome.

This clonotype came up once. V usage is TRBV2 and J usage is TRBJ2-7; 7 bases fit TRBD2. The germline V gene encodes CDR1 SNHLY and CDR2 FYNNEI. CDR3 length equals 15 residues. The trim removed 3 bases at V and 2 bases at J, leaving 7 bases unmatched. The DNA of the CDR3 is TGTGCCAGCAGTGATTCCGGGACTACGCCCTACGAGCAGTACTTC. This gives the protein CASSDSGTTPYEQYF.

V usage is TRBV13 and J usage is TRBJ2-2, with a weak D call TRBD1 (6 bases). Trimming took 1 base from V and 3 from J, leaving 12 bases between them. Germline-derived CDR1 and CDR2 are PRHDT and FYEKMQ (reference sequence). The CDR3 is 16 amino acids. The CDR3 loop reads CASSLARGSYTGELFF. The CDR3 nucleotides are TGTGCCAGCAGCTTAGCCAGGGGCTCATACACCGGGGAGCTGTTTTTT.

The chain combines TRBV28 with TRBJ1-4, with 7 positions matching TRBD1. Losses at the gene ends were 6 bases for V and 7 bases for J; bases not matched to a gene: 8. The CDR3 has 14 residues. CDR1 and CDR2 from the germline V gene are MDHEN and SYDVKM. The CDR3 sequence: CASRTGTEGEKLFF. The CDR3 DNA follows: TGTGCCAGCAGGACCGGGACAGAGGGTGAAAAACTGTTTTTT.

This chain links TRBV29-1 with TRBJ2-1; no reliable D call. Germline loops: CDR1 SQVTM, CDR2 ANQGSEA. Trimming cost V 6 bases and J 3 bases, with 9 bases left between them. The CDR3 is made up of 12 amino acids. This CDR3 reads CSVLPDYNEQFF. CDR3 coding DNA: TGCAGCGTCCTGCCGGACTACAATGAGCAGTTCTTC.

V is TRBV20-1 and J is TRBJ2-3, with a tentative D call TRBD1 (5 bases). With 6 bases removed from V and 5 bases from J, the gap between germline ends came to 18 bases. The CDR3 length is 14 residues. Germline CDR1 is DFQATT and CDR2 is SNEGSKA (reference sequence). The CDR3 DNA follows: TGCAGTGCACCACAGGCAGACCGTCAAGATACGCAGTATTTT. Its protein is CSAPQADRQDTQYF.

This sequence joins TRBV6-2 or TRBV6-3 and TRBJ2-7; D is unclear. CDR1 is MNHEY and CDR2 is SVGEGT in the germline V gene. Trimming left V 2 bases short and J 3 bases short, with 5 bases between. This CDR3 spans 12 amino acids. The CDR3 DNA sequence: TGTGCCAGCAGTTACAGCTACTACGAGCAGTACTTC. It yields the protein CASSYSYYEQYF.

The rearrangement uses TRBV5-1 and TRBJ2-3, with 8 bases matching TRBD1. Unmatched junction bases numbered 5, after V lost 1 base and J lost 4 bases. CDR1 and CDR2 (germline): SGHRS, YFSETQ. The CDR3 length is 15 residues. The CDR3 region is CASSLNRGTADTQYF. The CDR3 DNA reads TGCGCCAGCAGCTTGAACAGGGGGACGGCAGATACGCAGTATTTT.

The chain employs TRBV7-2 and TRBJ2-7, with TRBD2 as a possible D gene (5 bases). From germline, CDR1 is SGHTA and CDR2 FQGNSA. Trimming removed 6 bases from V and 6 bases from J, with 15 bases in between. The CDR3 is 13 amino acids. The CDR3 spells CASRSGIGGEQYF. CDR3 coding DNA: TGTGCCAGCAGGTCGGGGATAGGCGGCGAGCAGTACTTC. Together with reference TRBV7-2 and TRBJ2-7, the CDR3 gives the full variable domain: GAGVSQSPSNKVTEKGKDVELRCDPISGHTALYWYRQSLGQGLEFLIYFQGNSAPDKSGLPSDRFSAERTGGSVSTLTIQRTQQEDSAVYLCASRSGIGGEQYFGPGTRLTVT.